Below, 24 T cell receptor beta chains from the same sample are listed, as sequenced in a study of T cells after posttransplantation cyclophosphamide. The naive gate required viable CD3+CD4+ or CD3+CD8+ cells with CCR7+CD45RA+CD45RO-CD95-CD27+CD28+ phenotype. Clones were sequenced by immunoSEQ multiplex PCR, and TCRdb holds only the in-frame ones, with some missing. The sample holds fewer than 25,000 clones, about 97% seen once. Material: naive CD4+ T cells sorted from PBMCs. Receptors were obtained from a man in his fifties in good health, CMV-negative, and a related stem cell transplant donor.

The chain uses TRBV11-1 and TRBJ2-2, with D hard to call. This CDR3 comprises 14 residues. CDR1 and CDR2 (germline): SGHAT, FQDESV (reference sequence). Trimming shortened V by 7 bases and J by 0 bases, and 9 bases separated the two germline ends. As DNA, the CDR3 is TGTGCCAGCAAGCTCTTATCGAACACCGGGGAGCTGTTTTTT. This sequence encodes CASKLLSNTGELFF.

V is TRBV28 and J is TRBJ1-1, with D perhaps TRBD1 (5 bases). Germline assignment: CDR1 MDHEN and CDR2 SYDVKM. The CDR3 totals 14 residues. The V gene lost 5 bases and the J gene lost 8 bases, with 18 bases spanning the gap. The CDR3 region has the DNA TGTGCCAGCAGTCACGGCGGGACCTCCATCGAAGCTTTCTTT. Protein sequence: CASSHGGTSIEAFF.

The chain links TRBV5-1 to TRBJ2-2, with TRBD1 identical over 9 bases. This CDR3 contains 15 residues. Germline CDR1 SGHRS, CDR2 YFSETQ. Unmatched junction bases numbered 7, after V lost 4 bases and J lost 6 bases. The chain's CDR3 is CASSPRTGEPGELFF. CDR3 in DNA: TGCGCCAGCAGCCCGCGGACAGGGGAACCCGGGGAGCTGTTTTTT. Full variable domain (rest looked up from reference TRBV5-1 and TRBJ2-2): KAGVTQTPRYLIKTRGQQVTLSCSPISGHRSVSWYQQTPGQGLQFLFEYFSETQRNKGNFPGRFSGRQFSNSRSEMNVSTLELGDSALYLCASSPRTGEPGELFFGEGSRLTVL.

The V call is TRBV7-9, the J call TRBJ2-3; D is perhaps TRBD2 (6 bases). The V gene lost 5 bases and the J gene lost 6 bases, with 9 bases spanning the gap. CDR1 and CDR2 from the germline V gene are SEHNR and FQNEAQ (reference sequence). This CDR3 is built from 12 residues. The CDR3 here is CASSQSGDTQYF. The CDR3 bases are TGTGCCAGCAGCCAAAGCGGGGATACGCAGTATTTT.

V gene TRBV11-3 combines with J gene TRBJ2-7; 9 nucleotides agree with TRBD1. The CDR3 is 12 amino acids. The trim removed 11 bases at V and 2 bases at J, leaving 4 bases unmatched. Germline loops: CDR1 SGHNT, CDR2 YENEEA. CDR3 DNA: TGTGCCTGGGGGACAGGGCCCTACGAGCAGTACTTC. It translates to CAWGTGPYEQYF.

V and J are TRBV27 and TRBJ1-2, with 8 bases that match TRBD1. Germline V lookup: CDR1 MNHEY, CDR2 SMNVEV (reference sequence). Trimming at V came to 0 bases and at J to 5 bases, leaving 5 bases not matched to a gene. This CDR3 contains 15 residues. The CDR3 is CASSLSAGGGYGYTF. CDR3 nucleotides: TGTGCCAGCAGTTTATCCGCAGGGGGCGGGTATGGCTACACCTTC.

This clone was seen once. The chain links TRBV7-9 to TRBJ2-7; TRBD2 aligns across 12 bases. J lost 3 bases, V lost 5 bases, and 2 bases had no gene match. The CDR3 contains 14 residues. The germline V gene encodes CDR1 SEHNR and CDR2 FQNEAQ (reference sequence). The CDR3 sequence is CASSLTSGSYEQYF. CDR3 DNA sequence: TGTGCCAGCAGCCTGACTAGCGGGAGCTACGAGCAGTACTTC.

This sequence joins TRBV5-8 and TRBJ2-3, with 7 bases fitting TRBD1. In germline, CDR1 is SGHTS, CDR2 YDEGEE. Trimming removed 4 bases from V and 2 bases from J; junction bases left unmatched: 13. The CDR3 extends over 17 amino acids. DNA for the CDR3: TGTGCCAGCAGCAGAGGAGCCTGGACAGGTAACACAGATACGCAGTATTTT. Its protein product is CASSRGAWTGNTDTQYF.

The chain carries TRBV2 and TRBJ1-2, with 8 positions matching TRBD1. CDR3 size: 14 residues. V trimming: 6 bases; J trimming: 2 bases; junction bases outside the gene matches: 5. The germline gives CDR1 SNHLY, CDR2 FYNNEI. CDR3 in amino acids: CASSEDRENYGYTF. As DNA, the CDR3 is TGTGCCAGCAGCGAGGACAGGGAGAACTATGGCTACACCTTC. Complete variable domain (other parts from reference TRBV2 and TRBJ1-2): EPEVTQTPSHQVTQMGQEVILRCVPISNHLYFYWYRQILGQKVEFLVSFYNNEISEKSEIFDDQFSVERPDGSNFTLKIRSTKLEDSAMYFCASSEDRENYGYTFGSGTRLTVV.

V and J are TRBV9 and TRBJ2-7; 7 bases are a match to TRBD2. CDR3 length: 16 amino acids. CDR1 SGDLS and CDR2 YYNGEE come from the germline V gene. The J segment lost 3 bases and the V segment lost 2 bases, leaving 11 bases of the junction unmatched. The CDR3 sequence: CASSVVETSPIYEQYF. The DNA for the CDR3 is TGTGCCAGCAGCGTCGTAGAGACTAGCCCGATCTACGAGCAGTACTTC.

The V and J genes are TRBV11-3 and TRBJ2-1, with 8 positions matching TRBD2. V trimming: 3 bases; J trimming: 6 bases; junction bases outside the gene matches: 7. CDR1 SGHNT and CDR2 YENEEA come from the germline V gene. The CDR3 runs 15 residues. For the CDR3, the DNA is TGTGCCAGCAGCTTCGGGACTAGTAAGAGCAATGAGCAGTTCTTC. Translation gives CASSFGTSKSNEQFF.

The chain links TRBV29-1 to TRBJ2-1; 14 bases agree with TRBD2. CDR3 length: 15 amino acids. Trimming at V came to 6 bases and at J to 3 bases, leaving 4 bases not matched to a gene. Germline V gives CDR1 SQVTM, CDR2 ANQGSEA. CDR3 coding DNA: TGCAGCGTCTCGGGACTAGCGGGGGACTACAATGAGCAGTTCTTC. Translated: CSVSGLAGDYNEQFF.

The chain is built from TRBV7-9 and TRBJ1-1, with D uncertain. CDR1 SEHNR and CDR2 FQNEAQ come from the germline V gene (reference sequence). V lost 3 bases and J lost 3, with 8 bases in between. CDR3 length: 13 residues. The chain's CDR3 is CASSLRADTEAFF. CDR3 sequence (DNA): TGTGCCAGCAGCTTGAGGGCTGACACTGAAGCTTTCTTT.

The V call is TRBV2, the J call TRBJ2-7; 7 nucleotides match TRBD1. The V gene end was trimmed by 8 bases and the J gene end by 3 bases; junction bases not matched to a gene: 4. The CDR3 spans 12 residues. The germline gives CDR1 SNHLY, CDR2 FYNNEI. The CDR3 region has the DNA TGTGCCAGCGGGGGACAGATCTACGAGCAGTACTTC. Protein: CASGGQIYEQYF.

The rearrangement uses TRBV18 and TRBJ2-7; maybe TRBD1 (6 bases). Germline V gene data show CDR1 as KGHSH and CDR2 as LQKENI. The CDR3 length is 14 residues. V was clipped by 0 bases and J by 3 bases, with 9 bases between them. The CDR3 nucleotides are TGTGCCAGCTCACCACCTGGACAGAGCTACGAGCAGTACTTC. The encoded protein is CASSPPGQSYEQYF.

Note on this clone: The same CDR3 is also encoded by other DNA sequences in this sample. V is TRBV10-3 and J is TRBJ1-6, with a weak D call TRBD1 (5 bases). The CDR3 loop spans 18 amino acids. V gave up 10 bases and J gave up 0 bases, with 22 bases separating them. The germline gives CDR1 ENHRY, CDR2 SYGVKD. Written as DNA, the CDR3 is TGTGCCACTTCTCGTACAGGAGAATTGGGCTCCTATAATTCACCCCTCCACTTT. Translation gives CATSRTGELGSYNSPLHF.

The chain links TRBV19 to TRBJ2-2; 8 bases match TRBD1. The germline CDR1 and CDR2 sequences are LNHDA and SQIVND (reference sequence). Losses at the gene ends were 9 bases for V and 8 bases for J; bases not matched to a gene: 8. This CDR3 is built from 13 residues. CDR3 residues: CASLDRGIGELFF. In DNA form, the CDR3 reads TGTGCCAGCCTAGACAGGGGTATTGGGGAGCTGTTTTTT.

The rearrangement joins TRBV6-1 to TRBJ2-1, with a tentative D call TRBD2 (5 bases). The germline V and J ends were trimmed by 8 bases and 0 bases, with 14 bases remaining between them. The germline V gene has CDR1 MNHNS and CDR2 SASEGT. The CDR3 consists of 15 residues. CDR3 loop: CASGSSGNSYNEQFF. The CDR3 DNA reads as TGTGCCAGCGGATCTTCGGGGAACTCCTACAATGAGCAGTTCTTC.

V gene TRBV6-1 combines with J gene TRBJ2-7; 8 nucleotides agree with TRBD1. The CDR3 loop spans 14 amino acids. Germline CDR1 is MNHNS and CDR2 is SASEGT. The J segment lost 9 bases and the V segment lost 8 bases, leaving 15 bases of the junction unmatched. For the CDR3, the DNA is TGTGCCAGCCGGAGGGACAGGAACGTCCAAGGGCAGTACTTC. It is translated as CASRRDRNVQGQYF.

The genes are TRBV5-6 and TRBJ2-7; 9 nucleotides line up with TRBD2. This CDR3 spans 16 amino acids. From germline, CDR1 is SGHDT and CDR2 YYEEEE. The V and J ends lost 4 bases and 0 bases, in that order; junction bases with no gene match: 8. The CDR3 bases are TGTGCCAGCAGCCTATCTAGCGGGGTTGTCTCCTACGAGCAGTACTTC. Translated, it gives CASSLSSGVVSYEQYF. Looking up the rest from reference TRBV5-6 and TRBJ2-7 gives the full variable domain: DAGVTQSPTHLIKTRGQQVTLRCSPKSGHDTVSWYQQALGQGPQFIFQYYEEEERQRGNFPDRFSGHQFPNYSSELNVNALLLGDSALYLCASSLSSGVVSYEQYFGPGTRLTVT.

The chain recombines TRBV19 with TRBJ2-5; D perhaps matches TRBD2 (5 bases). Germline V gene lookup returns CDR1 LNHDA and CDR2 SQIVND (reference sequence). V lost 5 bases, J lost 1 base, and 14 bases lay in between. CDR3 length: 15 residues. The DNA for the CDR3 is TGTGCCAGTAGTCCCCTCCTAGCAGCCCAAGAGACCCAGTACTTC. Its translation: CASSPLLAAQETQYF.

The rearrangement links TRBV5-1 to TRBJ1-1; perhaps TRBD1 as D (6 bases). Looked up from germline, CDR1 is SGHRS and CDR2 is YFSETQ. This CDR3 is 15 amino acids long. V was pared by 0 bases and J by 1 base, with 10 bases between. The CDR3 DNA is TGCGCCAGCAGCTTGGCGGACAGATCGAACACTGAAGCTTTCTTT. It translates to CASSLADRSNTEAFF.

The gene calls are TRBV18 and TRBJ2-1; 7 bases fit TRBD1. The germline gives CDR1 KGHSH, CDR2 LQKENI. V gave up 2 bases and J gave up 1 base; unmatched junction bases: 2. CDR3 length: 15 residues. In DNA form, the CDR3 reads TGTGCCAGCTCACCAGGGACAGCATCCTACAATGAGCAGTTCTTC. This gives the protein CASSPGTASYNEQFF.

The CDR3 DNA follows: TGCAGTGTTACAGGGGGCGTGGGTAATACCTTC. Translation: CSVTGGVGNTF. The rearrangement uses TRBV20-1 and TRBJ1-2, with 9 bases lining up with TRBD1. Germline V gene data show CDR1 as DFQATT and CDR2 as SNEGSKA (reference sequence). V was clipped by 7 bases and J by 14 bases; unmatched bases: 11. The CDR3 has 11 amino acids.